A selection of T cell receptor beta chains follows, all from one sample in a study of blood T cells in healthy people across ages. From the 5' RACE reads, TCRdb called clonotypes with MiXCR, one entry per CDR3 protein. The sample carries roughly 560,000 distinct CDR3 sequences, less than 25% recorded once. These data also formed part of another study, on T cells of mothers and their children.

The sample was blood. All receptors come from a boy aged 10-17 years in good health. Both conserved end residues are part of each CDR3. Fields, in order: J gene, V gene, CDR3 length, D gene, CDR3 protein. The D gene is left open where the match is weak.

TRBJ2-7 | TRBV12-3/TRBV12-4 | 16 | TRBD1 | CASSPTRDSSSYEQYF
TRBJ1-2 | TRBV11-3 | 18 | TRBD1 | CASSLRGQGRGCNYGYTF
TRBJ1-4 | TRBV20-1 | 18 | . | CSASASLWSWQGYEKLFF
TRBJ2-5 | TRBV28 | 16 | . | CASRLKELLYQETQYF
TRBJ1-5 | TRBV6-6 | 15 | . | CASSYGSGGNQPQHF
TRBJ1-5 | TRBV29-1 | 13 | TRBD1 | CSVRDRAGQPQHF
TRBJ2-3 | TRBV7-2 | 17 | TRBD2 | CASSLGRPSGGTDTQYF
TRBJ2-1 | TRBV20-1 | 15 | . | CSARSGLSSYNEQFF
. | TRBV6-2/TRBV6-3 | 14 | TRBD1 | CASSSRQGVYEQYF
TRBJ2-1 | TRBV20-1 | 13 | . | CSASSGTYNEQFF
TRBJ2-7 | TRBV15 | 16 | TRBD2 | CATSRAGTSGSYEQYF
TRBJ2-7 | TRBV28 | 12 | . | CASSSDAREQYF
TRBJ2-2 | TRBV9 | 15 | . | CASSVLGTDTGELFF
TRBJ1-5 | TRBV20-1 | 13 | . | CSARGGAGQPQHF
TRBJ2-7 | TRBV20-1 | 14 | . | CSARDVRGSYEQYF
TRBJ1-2 | TRBV7-6 | 13 | . | CASSLMGREGYTF
TRBJ2-5 | TRBV7-6 | 13 | . | CASSLVVGETQYF
TRBJ2-1 | TRBV4-3 | 17 | TRBD2 | CASSSGLAQSSYNEQFF
TRBJ1-4 | TRBV12-3/TRBV12-4 | 14 | . | CASGLGTKKGKLFF
TRBJ2-5 | TRBV7-6 | 14 | TRBD1 | CASSLGTGGETQYF
TRBJ2-5 | TRBV28 | 14 | . | CASRAPRYQETQYF
TRBJ2-6 | TRBV11-1 | 15 | TRBD1 | CASSSQGAGANVLTF
TRBJ1-1 | TRBV19 | 15 | . | CASSSQGSGNTEAFF
TRBJ2-5 | TRBV20-1 | 13 | . | CSAREGAGWTQYF
TRBJ1-6 | TRBV6-1 | 16 | . | CASSEAAVQPNSPLHF
TRBJ2-1 | TRBV27 | 14 | . | CASSPLAQGNEQFF
TRBJ2-7 | TRBV20-1 | 11 | . | CSASLAGEQYF
TRBJ2-7 | TRBV29-1 | 11 | TRBD2 | CSVVAGSEQYF
TRBJ1-4 | TRBV6-6 | 12 | . | CASSYSIEKLFF
TRBJ2-1 | TRBV29-1 | 16 | TRBD2 | CSVEEGLAESDNEQFF
TRBJ2-4 | TRBV19 | 14 | . | CASSIRGGGNIQYF
TRBJ1-1 | TRBV4-3 | 15 | . | CASSQVPTGNTEAFF
TRBJ2-5 | TRBV29-1 | 14 | TRBD1 | CSVQGLAGQETQYF
TRBJ2-5 | TRBV20-1 | 12 | TRBD2 | CSASQRGETQYF
TRBJ2-7 | TRBV6-6 | 13 | TRBD1 | CASERTGEIEQYF
TRBJ1-2 | TRBV7-2 | 14 | TRBD1 | CASSPGTATYGYTF
TRBJ2-1 | TRBV7-2 | 16 | TRBD2 | CASSLWTSGGLNEQFF
TRBJ2-3 | TRBV4-3 | 14 | . | CASSQGSVADTQYF
TRBJ2-2 | TRBV20-1 | 14 | TRBD2 | CSARLAGDTGELFF
TRBJ2-7 | TRBV28 | 16 | . | CASRRPGQGRSYEQYF
TRBJ2-5 | TRBV5-1 | 14 | . | CASSFVDSQETQYF
TRBJ1-4 | TRBV9 | 15 | TRBD1 | CASSVWGGGDEKLFF
TRBJ2-3 | TRBV20-1 | 16 | TRBD1 | CSARDPRQGVTDTQYF